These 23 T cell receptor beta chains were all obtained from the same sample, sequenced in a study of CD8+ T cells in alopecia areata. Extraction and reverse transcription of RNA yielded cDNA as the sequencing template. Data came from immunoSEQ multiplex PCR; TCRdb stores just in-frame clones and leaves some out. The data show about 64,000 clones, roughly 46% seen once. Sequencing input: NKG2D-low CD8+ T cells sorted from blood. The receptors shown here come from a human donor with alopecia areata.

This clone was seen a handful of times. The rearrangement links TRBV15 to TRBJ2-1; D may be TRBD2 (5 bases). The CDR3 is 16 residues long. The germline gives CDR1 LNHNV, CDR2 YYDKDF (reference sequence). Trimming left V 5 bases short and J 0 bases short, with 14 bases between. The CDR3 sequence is CATSPEGGDSYNEQFF. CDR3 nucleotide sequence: TGTGCCACCAGCCCAGAGGGTGGGGACTCCTACAATGAGCAGTTCTTC.

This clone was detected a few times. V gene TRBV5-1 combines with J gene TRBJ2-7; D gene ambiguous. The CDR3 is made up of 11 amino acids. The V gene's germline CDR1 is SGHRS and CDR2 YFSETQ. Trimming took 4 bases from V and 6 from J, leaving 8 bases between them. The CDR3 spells CASSENTEQYF. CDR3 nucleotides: TGCGCCAGCAGCGAAAACACCGAGCAGTACTTC.

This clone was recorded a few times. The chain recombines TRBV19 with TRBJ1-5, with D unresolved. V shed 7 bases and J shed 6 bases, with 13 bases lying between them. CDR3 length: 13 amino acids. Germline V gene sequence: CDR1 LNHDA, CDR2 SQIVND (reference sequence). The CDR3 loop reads CASTPALGQPQHF. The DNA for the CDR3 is TGTGCCAGTACCCCCGCGTTAGGTCAGCCCCAGCATTTT. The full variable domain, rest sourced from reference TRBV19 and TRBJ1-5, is DGGITQSPKYLFRKEGQNVTLSCEQNLNHDAMYWYRQDPGQGLRLIYYSQIVNDFQKGDIAEGYSVSREKKESFPLTVTSAQKNPTAFYLCASTPALGQPQHFGDGTRLSIL.

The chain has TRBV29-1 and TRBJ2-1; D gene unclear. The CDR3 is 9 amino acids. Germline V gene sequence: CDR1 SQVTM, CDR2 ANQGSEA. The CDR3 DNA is TGCAGTCTGGGCAATGAGCAGTTCTTC. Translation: CSLGNEQFF.

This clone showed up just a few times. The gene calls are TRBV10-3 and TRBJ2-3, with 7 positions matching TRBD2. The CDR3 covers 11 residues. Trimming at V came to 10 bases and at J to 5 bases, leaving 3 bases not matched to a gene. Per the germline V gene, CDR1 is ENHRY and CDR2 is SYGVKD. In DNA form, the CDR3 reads TGTGCCAGCGGCGGGGGAGATACGCAGTATTTT. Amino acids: CASGGGDTQYF.

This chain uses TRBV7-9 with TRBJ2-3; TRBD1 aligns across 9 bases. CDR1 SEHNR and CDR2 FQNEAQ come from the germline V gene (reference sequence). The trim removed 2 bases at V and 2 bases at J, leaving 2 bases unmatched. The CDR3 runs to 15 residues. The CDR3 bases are TGTGCCAGCAGCTTATGGGACAGGGACACAGATACGCAGTATTTT. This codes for CASSLWDRDTDTQYF.

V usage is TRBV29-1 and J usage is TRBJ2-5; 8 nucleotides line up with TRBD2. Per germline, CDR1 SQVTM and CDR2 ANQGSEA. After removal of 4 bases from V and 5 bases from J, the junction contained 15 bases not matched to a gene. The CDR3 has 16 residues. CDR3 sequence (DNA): TGCAGCGTTGCCTCGGGGGGGTACTCCTTCAGCGAGACCCAGTACTTC. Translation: CSVASGGYSFSETQYF. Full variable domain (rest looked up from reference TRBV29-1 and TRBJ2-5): SAVISQKPSRDICQRGTSLTIQCQVDSQVTMMFWYRQQPGQSLTLIATANQGSEATYESGFVIDKFPISRPNLTFSTLTVSNMSPEDSSIYLCSVASGGYSFSETQYFGPGTRLLVL.

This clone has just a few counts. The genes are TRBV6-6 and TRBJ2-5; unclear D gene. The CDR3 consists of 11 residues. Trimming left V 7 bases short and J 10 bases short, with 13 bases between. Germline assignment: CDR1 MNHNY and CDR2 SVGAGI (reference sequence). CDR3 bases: TGTGCCAGCACCTCGTCCAAACACCAGTACTTC. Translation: CASTSSKHQYF.

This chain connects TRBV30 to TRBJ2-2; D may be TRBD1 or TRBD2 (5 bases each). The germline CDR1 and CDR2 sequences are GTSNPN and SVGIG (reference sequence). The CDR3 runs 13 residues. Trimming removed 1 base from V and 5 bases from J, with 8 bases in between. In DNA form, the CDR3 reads TGTGCCTGGAGTGCAGGGACGACCGGGGAGCTGTTTTTT. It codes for CAWSAGTTGELFF.

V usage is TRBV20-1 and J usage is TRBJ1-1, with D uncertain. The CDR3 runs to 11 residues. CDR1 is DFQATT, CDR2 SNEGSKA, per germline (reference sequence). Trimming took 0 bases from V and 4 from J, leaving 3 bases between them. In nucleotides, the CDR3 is TGCAGTGCTAGAGATTTCACTGAAGCTTTCTTT. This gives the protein CSARDFTEAFF.

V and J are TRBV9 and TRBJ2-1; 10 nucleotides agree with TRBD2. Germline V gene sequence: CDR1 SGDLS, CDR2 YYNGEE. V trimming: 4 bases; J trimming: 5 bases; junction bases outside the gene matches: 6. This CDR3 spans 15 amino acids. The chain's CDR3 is CASSPWLAGDNEQFF. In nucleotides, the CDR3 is TGTGCCAGCAGCCCCTGGCTAGCGGGGGACAATGAGCAGTTCTTC.

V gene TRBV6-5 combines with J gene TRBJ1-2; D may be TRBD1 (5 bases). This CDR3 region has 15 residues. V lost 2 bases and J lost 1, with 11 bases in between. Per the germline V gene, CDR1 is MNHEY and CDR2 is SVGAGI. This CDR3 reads CASSYSGGFNYGYTF. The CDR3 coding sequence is TGTGCCAGCAGTTACAGTGGGGGGTTTAACTATGGCTACACCTTC.

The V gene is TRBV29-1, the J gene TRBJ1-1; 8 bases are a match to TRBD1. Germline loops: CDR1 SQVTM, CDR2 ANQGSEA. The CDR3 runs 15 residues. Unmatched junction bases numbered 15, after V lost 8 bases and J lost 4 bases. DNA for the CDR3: TGCAGCTTACAGGCAGGGGGCCCCGAGGGCACTGAAGCTTTCTTT. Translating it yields CSLQAGGPEGTEAFF. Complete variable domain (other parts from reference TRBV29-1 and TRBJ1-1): SAVISQKPSRDICQRGTSLTIQCQVDSQVTMMFWYRQQPGQSLTLIATANQGSEATYESGFVIDKFPISRPNLTFSTLTVSNMSPEDSSIYLCSLQAGGPEGTEAFFGQGTRLTVV.

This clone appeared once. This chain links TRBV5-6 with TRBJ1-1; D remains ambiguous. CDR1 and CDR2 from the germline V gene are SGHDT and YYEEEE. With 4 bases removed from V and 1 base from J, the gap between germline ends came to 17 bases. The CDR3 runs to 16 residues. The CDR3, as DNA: TGTGCCAGCAGCCCTAGGCCGGGATTGGCGAACACTGAAGCTTTCTTT. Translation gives CASSPRPGLANTEAFF.

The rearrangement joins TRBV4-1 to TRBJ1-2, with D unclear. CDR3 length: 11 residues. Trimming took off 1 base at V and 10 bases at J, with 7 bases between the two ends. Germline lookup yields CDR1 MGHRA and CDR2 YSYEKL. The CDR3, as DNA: TGCGCCAGCAGCCAAGGCCAGATCTACACCTTC. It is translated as CASSQGQIYTF.

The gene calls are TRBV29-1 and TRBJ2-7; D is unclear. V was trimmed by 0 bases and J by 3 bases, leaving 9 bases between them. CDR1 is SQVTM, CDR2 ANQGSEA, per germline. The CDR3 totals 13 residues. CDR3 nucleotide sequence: TGCAGCGTTGAAGACAGGTCTCTCTACGAGCAGTACTTC. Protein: CSVEDRSLYEQYF.

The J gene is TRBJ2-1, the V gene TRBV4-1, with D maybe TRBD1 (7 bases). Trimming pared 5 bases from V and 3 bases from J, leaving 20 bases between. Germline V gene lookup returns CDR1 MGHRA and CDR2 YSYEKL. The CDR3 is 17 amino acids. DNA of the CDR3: TGCGCCAGCAGCTCACCTGGGGCGGGACAGAGCTACAATGAGCAGTTCTTC. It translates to CASSSPGAGQSYNEQFF.

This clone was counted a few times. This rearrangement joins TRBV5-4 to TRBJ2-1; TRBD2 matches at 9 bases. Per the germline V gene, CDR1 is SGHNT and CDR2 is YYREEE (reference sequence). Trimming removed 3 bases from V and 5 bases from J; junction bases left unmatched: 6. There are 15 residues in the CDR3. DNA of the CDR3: TGTGCCAGCAGCTGGAAGCGGGAGGTTAACAATGAGCAGTTCTTC. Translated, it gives CASSWKREVNNEQFF.

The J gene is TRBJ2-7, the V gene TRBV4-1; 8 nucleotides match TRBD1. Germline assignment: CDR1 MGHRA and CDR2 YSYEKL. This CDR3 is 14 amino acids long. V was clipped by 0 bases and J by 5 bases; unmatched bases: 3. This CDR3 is CASSQDHRGDEQYF. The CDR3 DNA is TGCGCCAGCAGCCAAGACCACAGGGGGGACGAGCAGTACTTC.

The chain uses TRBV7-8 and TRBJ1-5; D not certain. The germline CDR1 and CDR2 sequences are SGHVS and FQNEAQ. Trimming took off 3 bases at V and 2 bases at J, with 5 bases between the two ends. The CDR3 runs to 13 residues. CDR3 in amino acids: CASSFGRNQPQHF. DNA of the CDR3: TGTGCCAGCAGCTTCGGACGCAATCAGCCCCAGCATTTT. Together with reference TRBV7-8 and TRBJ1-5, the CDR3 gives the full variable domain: GAGVSQSPRYKVAKRGQDVALRCDPISGHVSLFWYQQALGQGPEFLTYFQNEAQLDKSGLPSDRFFAERPEGSVSTLKIQRTQQEDSAVYLCASSFGRNQPQHFGDGTRLSIL.

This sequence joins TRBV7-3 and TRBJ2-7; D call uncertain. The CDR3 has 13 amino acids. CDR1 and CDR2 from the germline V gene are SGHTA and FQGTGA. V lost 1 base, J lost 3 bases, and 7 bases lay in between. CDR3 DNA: TGTGCCAGCAGCTTAAATCCTAACTACGAGCAGTACTTC. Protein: CASSLNPNYEQYF.

As DNA, the CDR3 is TGTGCCAGCAGTGATGGGGAGGGCTATGGCTACACCTTC. Amino acids: CASSDGEGYGYTF. This chain uses TRBV2 with TRBJ1-2, with D unclear. The V and J ends lost 3 bases and 4 bases respectively, with 9 bases between them. The V gene's germline CDR1 is SNHLY and CDR2 FYNNEI. There are 13 residues in the CDR3.

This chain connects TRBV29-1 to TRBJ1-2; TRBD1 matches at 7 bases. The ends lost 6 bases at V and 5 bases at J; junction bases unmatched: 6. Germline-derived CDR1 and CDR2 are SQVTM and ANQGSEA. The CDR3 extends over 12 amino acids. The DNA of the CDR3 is TGCAGCGTCTGGACAGGCATATATGGCTACACCTTC. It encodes CSVWTGIYGYTF.